Below are 13 T cell receptor beta chains sequenced from a single sample in a study of a mutant IDH1 vaccine in newly diagnosed glioma. The time point: week 5, during vaccination. Mutant IDH1 20-mer peptide, at 300 ug, made up each vaccine dose, with topical imiquimod. Produced via immunoSEQ multiplex PCR; TCRdb's table is partial and in-frame only. The table records 40,000 or so clones, 90% to 95% of them present only once. The antigens of these receptors remain unknown. Sequencing was performed on PBMCs, taken from a glioma patient whose treatment included an IDH1 peptide vaccine. The origin of the receptors is a man aged 45-60 years with glioma.

The rearrangement joins TRBV18 to TRBJ1-3; no reliable D call. This CDR3 spans 18 amino acids. The V end was cut by 2 bases, the J end by 3 bases, with 20 bases between. Germline loops: CDR1 KGHSH, CDR2 LQKENI. The CDR3 loop reads CASSPSGYRADYGNTIYF. The CDR3 nucleotides read TGTGCCAGCTCACCAAGCGGGTACCGGGCTGACTATGGAAACACCATATATTTT. Drawing the rest from reference TRBV18 and TRBJ1-3, the complete variable domain is NAGVMQNPRHLVRRRGQEARLRCSPMKGHSHVYWYRQLPEEGLKFMVYLQKENIIDESGMPKERFSAEFPKEGPSILRIQQVVRGDSAAYFCASSPSGYRADYGNTIYFGEGSWLTVV.

V usage is TRBV5-4 and J usage is TRBJ1-1; 8 positions match TRBD1. Per the germline V gene, CDR1 is SGHNT and CDR2 is YYREEE (reference sequence). The trim removed 6 bases at V and 4 bases at J, leaving 8 bases unmatched. The CDR3 runs to 14 residues. This chain's CDR3 is CASTLGQGATEAFF. The CDR3 DNA reads TGTGCCAGCACGCTTGGACAGGGAGCCACTGAAGCTTTCTTT.

V and J are TRBV2 and TRBJ2-2; D is unresolved. The length of the CDR3 is 11 residues. V lost 7 bases to trimming and J lost 6 bases, with 6 bases between them. Germline assignment: CDR1 SNHLY and CDR2 FYNNEI. The CDR3 reads CASKVSGELFF. CDR3 coding DNA: TGTGCCAGCAAGGTCTCCGGGGAGCTGTTTTTT.

This chain connects TRBV7-2 to TRBJ2-3; D might be TRBD2 (7 bases). The CDR3 runs 16 residues. From germline, CDR1 is SGHTA and CDR2 FQGNSA. Trimming shortened V by 0 bases and J by 5 bases, and 15 bases separated the two germline ends. CDR3 bases: TGTGCCAGCAGCTTAGCCGGGCCAGGGGAGGGAGATACGCAGTATTTT. This translates into CASSLAGPGEGDTQYF. The variable domain in full, completed from reference TRBV7-2 and TRBJ2-3, reads GAGVSQSPSNKVTEKGKDVELRCDPISGHTALYWYRQSLGQGLEFLIYFQGNSAPDKSGLPSDRFSAERTGGSVSTLTIQRTQQEDSAVYLCASSLAGPGEGDTQYFGPGTRLTVL.

The rearrangement joins TRBV6-5 to TRBJ2-2; the match to TRBD1 covers 9 bases. Looked up from germline, CDR1 is MNHEY and CDR2 is SVGAGI. Trimming took 6 bases from V and 4 from J; bases not matched to a gene: 3. The CDR3 has 14 amino acids. The CDR3 here is CASRQGAGTGELFF. In DNA, the CDR3 is TGTGCCAGCAGACAGGGGGCGGGCACCGGGGAGCTGTTTTTT.

V is TRBV7-8 and J is TRBJ1-4, with unresolved D. The V and J ends lost 5 bases and 5 bases respectively, with 15 bases between them. The CDR3 loop spans 15 amino acids. Germline assignment: CDR1 SGHVS and CDR2 FQNEAQ. Here the CDR3 reads CASSASQLVNEKLFF. The DNA for the CDR3 is TGTGCCAGCAGCGCCAGTCAGTTAGTCAATGAAAAACTGTTTTTT. The full variable domain, completed using reference TRBV7-8 and TRBJ1-4, is GAGVSQSPRYKVAKRGQDVALRCDPISGHVSLFWYQQALGQGPEFLTYFQNEAQLDKSGLPSDRFFAERPEGSVSTLKIQRTQQEDSAVYLCASSASQLVNEKLFFGSGTQLSVL.

This clone has only one observation. V and J are TRBV25-1 and TRBJ1-1; D is uncertain. Between the trimmed V and J ends, which lost 2 bases and 0 bases, there was a span of 10 bases. Germline loops: CDR1 MGHDK, CDR2 SYGVNS. The CDR3 covers 15 residues. CDR3 DNA: TGTGCCAGCAGTGAAGACGGCGCAATGAACACTGAAGCTTTCTTT. Translation gives CASSEDGAMNTEAFF.

This chain links TRBV5-1 with TRBJ1-1; D ambiguous. The ends were cut back, 9 bases at V and 4 bases at J, with 16 bases in the middle. The CDR3 consists of 13 residues. CDR1 is SGHRS, CDR2 YFSETQ, per germline. The CDR3 reads CATAESPVTEAFF. The CDR3 nucleotides read TGCGCCACAGCAGAGTCCCCGGTCACTGAAGCTTTCTTT.

J is TRBJ2-7 and V is TRBV4-3; no firm D call. V was cut by 0 bases and J by 0 bases, with 6 bases left in between. CDR1 LGHNA and CDR2 YSLEER come from the germline V gene. The CDR3 length is 14 residues. The CDR3 loop reads CASSQDRYSYEQYF. The CDR3 DNA is TGCGCCAGCAGCCAAGACAGGTACTCCTACGAGCAGTACTTC.

The chain joins TRBV4-2 to TRBJ2-7; 7 bases agree with TRBD1. After removal of 4 bases from V and 2 bases from J, the junction contained 8 bases not matched to a gene. There are 15 residues in the CDR3. From germline, CDR1 is LGHNA and CDR2 YNFKEQ. The CDR3 nucleotides read TGTGCCAGCAGCCTCCGGGACAGTCGAACCTACGAGCAGTACTTC. As protein: CASSLRDSRTYEQYF.

V is TRBV18 and J is TRBJ1-5, with 8 bases fitting TRBD1. Trimming took 4 bases from V and 2 from J; bases not matched to a gene: 7. This CDR3 contains 16 residues. CDR1 and CDR2 from the germline V gene are KGHSH and LQKENI. CDR3 loop: CASSRLPGQGNQPQHF. The CDR3 DNA is TGTGCCAGCTCACGCTTACCGGGACAGGGCAATCAGCCCCAGCATTTT.

The chain combines TRBV7-8 with TRBJ1-1; D is uncertain. The CDR3 runs 14 residues. Germline CDR1 SGHVS, CDR2 FQNEAQ. V shed 4 bases and J shed 1 base, with 10 bases lying between them. This CDR3 is CASSSGRENTEAFF. Here the CDR3 DNA reads TGTGCCAGCAGCTCCGGCCGGGAGAACACTGAAGCTTTCTTT.

The gene calls are TRBV11-2 and TRBJ1-1, with D possibly being TRBD1 (5 bases). Germline assignment: CDR1 SGHAT and CDR2 FQNNGV. The CDR3 has 14 residues. V shed 2 bases and J shed 3 bases, with 10 bases lying between them. CDR3 loop: CASSLRGADTEAFF. The CDR3 bases are TGTGCCAGCAGCTTACGCGGGGCAGACACTGAAGCTTTCTTT.